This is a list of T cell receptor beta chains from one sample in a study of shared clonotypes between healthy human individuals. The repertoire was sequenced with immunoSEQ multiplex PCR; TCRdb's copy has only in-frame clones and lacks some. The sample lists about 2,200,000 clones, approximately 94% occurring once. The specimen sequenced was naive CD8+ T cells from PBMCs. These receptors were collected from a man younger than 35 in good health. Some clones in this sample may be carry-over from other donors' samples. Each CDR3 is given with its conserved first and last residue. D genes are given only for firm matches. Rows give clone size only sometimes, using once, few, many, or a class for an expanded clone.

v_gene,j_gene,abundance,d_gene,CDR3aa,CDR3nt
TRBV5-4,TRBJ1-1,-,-,CASSLLPGSNTEAFF,TGTGCCAGCAGCTTGCTTCCGGGATCGAACACTGAAGCTTTCTTT
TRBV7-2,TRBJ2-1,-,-,CASSPHGGWGYNEQFF,TGTGCCAGCAGCCCCCATGGGGGTTGGGGCTACAATGAGCAGTTCTTC
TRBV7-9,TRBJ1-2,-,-,CASSKGERDRGYTF,TGTGCCAGCAGTAAAGGGGAGAGGGATCGTGGCTACACCTTC
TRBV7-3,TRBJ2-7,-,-,CASSLSPTYEQYF,TGTGCCAGCAGCTTATCTCCCACCTACGAGCAGTACTTC
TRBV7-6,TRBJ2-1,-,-,CASSLESWEEAYNEQFF,TGTGCCAGCAGCTTGGAAAGCTGGGAGGAGGCCTACAATGAGCAGTTCTTC
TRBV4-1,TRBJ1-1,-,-,CASSQDLGGFEAFF,TGCGCCAGCAGCCAAGATCTCGGGGGGTTTGAAGCTTTCTTT
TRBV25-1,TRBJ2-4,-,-,CASSGTGAMAKNIQYF,TGTGCCAGCAGTGGGACTGGAGCTATGGCCAAAAACATTCAGTACTTC
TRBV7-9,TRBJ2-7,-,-,CASSFFLGENPYEQYF,TGTGCCAGCAGCTTTTTCTTGGGGGAGAACCCCTACGAGCAGTACTTC
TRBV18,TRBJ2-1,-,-,CASLPSGSDSTDNEQFF,TGTGCCAGCCTACCCTCTGGTAGCGACTCCACCGACAATGAGCAGTTCTTC
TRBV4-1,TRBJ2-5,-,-,CASSQDRAGETQYF,TGCGCCAGCAGCCAAGACAGGGCGGGAGAGACCCAGTACTTC
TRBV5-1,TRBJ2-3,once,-,CASSLSRTDTQYF,TGCGCCAGCAGCTTGAGTCGGACAGATACGCAGTATTTT
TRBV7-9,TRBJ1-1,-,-,CASSVSGLNTEAFF,TGTGCCAGCAGCGTTTCGGGCCTGAACACTGAAGCTTTCTTT
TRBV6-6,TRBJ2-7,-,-,CASSQNRDGSYEQYF,TGTGCCAGCAGTCAAAACCGGGACGGTTCCTACGAGCAGTACTTC
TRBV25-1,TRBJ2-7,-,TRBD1,CASSAPGQGFYEQYF,TGTGCCAGCAGTGCTCCGGGACAGGGGTTCTACGAGCAGTACTTC
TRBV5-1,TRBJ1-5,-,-,CARTWRNQPQHF,TGCGCCAGGACGTGGAGGAATCAGCCCCAGCATTTT
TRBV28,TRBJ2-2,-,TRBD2,CASSERLAGVGGTGELFF,TGTGCCAGCAGTGAGAGACTAGCGGGAGTAGGAGGCACCGGGGAGCTGTTTTTT
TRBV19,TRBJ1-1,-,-,CASSIGQGPSEAFF,TGTGCCAGTAGTATTGGGCAGGGGCCCTCTGAAGCTTTCTTT
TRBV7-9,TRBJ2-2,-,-,CASRRGDRNTGELFF,TGTGCCAGCAGGAGGGGAGATCGGAACACCGGGGAGCTGTTTTTT
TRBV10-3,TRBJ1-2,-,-,CAATDAYGYTF,TGTGCCGCAACGGACGCATATGGCTACACCTTC
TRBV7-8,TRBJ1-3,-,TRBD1,CASSLVQGNINTIYF,TGTGCCAGCAGCTTAGTACAGGGGAATATAAACACCATATATTTT
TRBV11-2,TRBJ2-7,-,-,CASSSGRAEQYF,TGTGCCAGCAGTTCGGGAAGGGCCGAGCAGTACTTC
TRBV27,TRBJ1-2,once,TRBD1,CASSLFPPGPDRGQDYGYTF,TGTGCCAGCAGTTTATTCCCTCCAGGGCCCGACAGGGGTCAGGACTATGGCTACACCTTC
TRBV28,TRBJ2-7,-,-,CASSSDGSYEQYF,TGTGCCAGCAGTTCGGACGGATCCTACGAGCAGTACTTC
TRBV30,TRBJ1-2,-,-,CAWSVPQDYGYTF,TGTGCCTGGAGTGTACCTCAGGACTATGGCTACACCTTC
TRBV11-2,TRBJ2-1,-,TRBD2,CASSLGLAGYNEQFF,TGTGCCAGCAGCCTAGGACTAGCGGGCTACAATGAGCAGTTCTTC
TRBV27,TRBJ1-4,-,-,CASSNQGLGNEKLFF,TGTGCCAGCAGCAATCAGGGATTGGGTAATGAAAAACTGTTTTTT
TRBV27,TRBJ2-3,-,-,CASSLVGVQGPDTQYF,TGTGCCAGCAGCTTAGTGGGGGTCCAGGGCCCAGATACGCAGTATTTT
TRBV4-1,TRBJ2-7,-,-,CASSQDGWRQYF,TGCGCCAGCAGCCAAGATGGGTGGAGGCAGTACTTC
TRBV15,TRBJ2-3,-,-,CATSRGSYSTDTQYF,TGTGCCACCAGCAGAGGCTCATACAGCACAGATACGCAGTATTTT
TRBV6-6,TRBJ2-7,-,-,CASRLQGAVYEQYF,TGTGCCAGCCGTCTACAGGGTGCTGTCTACGAGCAGTACTTC
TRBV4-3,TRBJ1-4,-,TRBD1,CASSQATGVEKLFF,TGCGCCAGCAGCCAGGCGACAGGGGTTGAAAAACTGTTTTTT